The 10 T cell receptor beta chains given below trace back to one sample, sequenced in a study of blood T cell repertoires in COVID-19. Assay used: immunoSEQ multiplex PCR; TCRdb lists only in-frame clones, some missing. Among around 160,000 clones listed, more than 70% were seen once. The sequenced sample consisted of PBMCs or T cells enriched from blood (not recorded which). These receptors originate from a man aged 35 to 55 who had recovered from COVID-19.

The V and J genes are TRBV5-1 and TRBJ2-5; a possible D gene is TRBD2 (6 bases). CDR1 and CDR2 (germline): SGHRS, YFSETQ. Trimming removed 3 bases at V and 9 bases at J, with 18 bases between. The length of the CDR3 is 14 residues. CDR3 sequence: CASSWEAASGAQYF. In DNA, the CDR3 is TGCGCCAGCAGCTGGGAAGCGGCCTCGGGGGCCCAGTACTTC.

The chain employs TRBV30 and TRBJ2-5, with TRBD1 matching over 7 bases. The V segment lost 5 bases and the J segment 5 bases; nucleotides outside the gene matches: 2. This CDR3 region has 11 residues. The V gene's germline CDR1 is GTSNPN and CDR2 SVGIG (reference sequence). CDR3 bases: TGTGCCTGGGAGACAGGGGAGACCCAGTACTTC. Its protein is CAWETGETQYF. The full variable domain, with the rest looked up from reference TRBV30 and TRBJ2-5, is SQTIHQWPATLVQPVGSPLSLECTVEGTSNPNLYWYRQAAGRGLQLLFYSVGIGQISSEVPQNLSASRPQDRQFILSSKKLLLSDSGFYLCAWETGETQYFGPGTRLLVL.

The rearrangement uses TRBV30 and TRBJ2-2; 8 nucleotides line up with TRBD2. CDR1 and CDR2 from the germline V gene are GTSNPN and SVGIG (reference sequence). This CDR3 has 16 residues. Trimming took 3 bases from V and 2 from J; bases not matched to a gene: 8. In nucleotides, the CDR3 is TGTGCCTGGAGCGGGAGAGCGGGGGTAAACACCGGGGAGCTGTTTTTT. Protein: CAWSGRAGVNTGELFF.

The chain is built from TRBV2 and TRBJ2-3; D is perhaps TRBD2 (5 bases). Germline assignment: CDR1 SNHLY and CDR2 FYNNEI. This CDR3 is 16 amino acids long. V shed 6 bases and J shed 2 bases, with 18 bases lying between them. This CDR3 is CASSQVAPGITDTQYF. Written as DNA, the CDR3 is TGTGCCAGCAGCCAAGTCGCCCCGGGGATCACAGATACGCAGTATTTT.

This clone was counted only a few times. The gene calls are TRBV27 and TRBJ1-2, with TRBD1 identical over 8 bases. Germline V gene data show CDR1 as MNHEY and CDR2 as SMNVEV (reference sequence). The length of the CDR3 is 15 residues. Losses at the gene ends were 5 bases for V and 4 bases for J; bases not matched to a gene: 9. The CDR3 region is CASSPWDRLSYGYTF. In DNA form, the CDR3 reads TGTGCCAGCAGTCCCTGGGACAGGCTGTCCTATGGCTACACCTTC.

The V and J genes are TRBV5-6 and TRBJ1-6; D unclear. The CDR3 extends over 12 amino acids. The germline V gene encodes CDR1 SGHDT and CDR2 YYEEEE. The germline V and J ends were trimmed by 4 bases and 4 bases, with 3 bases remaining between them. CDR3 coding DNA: TGTGCCAGCAGCCTTTATAATTCACCCCTCCACTTT. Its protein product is CASSLYNSPLHF.

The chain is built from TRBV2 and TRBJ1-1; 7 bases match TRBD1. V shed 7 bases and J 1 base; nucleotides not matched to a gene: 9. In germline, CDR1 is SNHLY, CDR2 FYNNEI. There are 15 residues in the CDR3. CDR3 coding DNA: TGTGCCAGCAAAAAGGACAGGACAACGAACACTGAAGCTTTCTTT. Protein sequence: CASKKDRTTNTEAFF.

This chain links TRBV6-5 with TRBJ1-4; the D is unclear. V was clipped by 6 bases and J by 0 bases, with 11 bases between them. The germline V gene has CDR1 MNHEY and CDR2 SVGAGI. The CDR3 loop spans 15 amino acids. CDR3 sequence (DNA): TGTGCCAGCAGCAAGACACCGGCAACTAATGAAAAACTGTTTTTT. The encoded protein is CASSKTPATNEKLFF.

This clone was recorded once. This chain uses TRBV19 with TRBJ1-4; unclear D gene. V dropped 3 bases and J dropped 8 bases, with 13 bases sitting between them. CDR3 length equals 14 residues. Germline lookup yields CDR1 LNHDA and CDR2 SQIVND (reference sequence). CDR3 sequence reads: CASSIGGLGEKLFF. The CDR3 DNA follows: TGTGCCAGTAGTATTGGTGGTTTGGGCGAAAAACTGTTTTTT.

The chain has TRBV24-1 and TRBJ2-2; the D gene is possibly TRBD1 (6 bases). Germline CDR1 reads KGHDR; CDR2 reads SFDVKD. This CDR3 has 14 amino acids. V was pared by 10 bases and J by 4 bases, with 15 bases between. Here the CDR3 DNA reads TGTGCCACAGAAACGGGACATCGCACCGGGGAGCTGTTTTTT. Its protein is CATETGHRTGELFF.